This TCR beta chain emerged from a study of blood T cell repertoires in COVID-19. On this clone itself: Different DNA sequences within this sample yield the same CDR3.

The V gene end was trimmed by 6 bases and the J gene end by 0 bases; junction bases not matched to a gene: 4. This CDR3 region has 15 residues. Germline V lookup: CDR1 MNHEY, CDR2 SVGAGI. TCRdb's copy holds only in-frame clones and misses some; the assay was immunoSEQ multiplex PCR. The sample carries around 250,000 clones, around 90% recorded once. The sequence derives from a woman aged 55-69 years with COVID-19, enrolled during active disease. The chain is built from TRBV6-5 and TRBJ2-2; 7 bases map to TRBD1. The specimen was peripheral blood. The CDR3 loop reads CASSRQGSNTGELFF. CDR3 DNA: TGTGCCAGCAGCAGACAGGGTTCGAACACCGGGGAGCTGTTTTTT.